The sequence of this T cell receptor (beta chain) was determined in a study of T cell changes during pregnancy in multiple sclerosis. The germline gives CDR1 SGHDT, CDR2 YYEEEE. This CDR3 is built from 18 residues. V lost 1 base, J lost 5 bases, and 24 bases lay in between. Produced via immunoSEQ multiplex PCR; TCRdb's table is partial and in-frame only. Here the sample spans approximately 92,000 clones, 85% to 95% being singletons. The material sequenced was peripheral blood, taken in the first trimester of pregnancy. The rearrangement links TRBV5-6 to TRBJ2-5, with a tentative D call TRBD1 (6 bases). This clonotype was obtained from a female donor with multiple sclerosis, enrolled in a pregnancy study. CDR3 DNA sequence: TGTGCCAGCAGCTTGTCGGTAGTAGCAGGGGCGCGATGGGAGACCCAGTACTTC. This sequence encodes CASSLSVVAGARWETQYF. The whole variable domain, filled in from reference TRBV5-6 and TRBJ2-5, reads DAGVTQSPTHLIKTRGQQVTLRCSPKSGHDTVSWYQQALGQGPQFIFQYYEEEERQRGNFPDRFSGHQFPNYSSELNVNALLLGDSALYLCASSLSVVAGARWETQYFGPGTRLLVL.